This entry lists 24 T cell receptor beta chains sequenced from one sample in a study of CD4+ T cells in melanoma. Sequenced by immunoSEQ multiplex PCR; TCRdb stores in-frame clones only, minus some. The sample records roughly 150,000 clones, about nine tenths being singletons. The receptors were gathered from a human donor with melanoma.

The V and J genes are TRBV18 and TRBJ2-3; TRBD1 matches 7 bases. Germline loops: CDR1 KGHSH, CDR2 LQKENI. The CDR3 contains 14 residues. V shed 6 bases and J 5 bases; nucleotides not matched to a gene: 8. The CDR3, as DNA: TGTGCCAGCTCCCCCCAGGGGGAAGAAGATACGCAGTATTTT. Its translation: CASSPQGEEDTQYF.

The chain couples TRBV5-5 to TRBJ2-2; the match to TRBD1 covers 8 bases. The CDR3 covers 14 residues. Germline V gene sequence: CDR1 SGHKS, CDR2 YYEKEE (reference sequence). Trimming cost V 1 base and J 6 bases; bases outside gene matches: 2. The CDR3 region is CASSLQGAAGELFF. For the CDR3, the DNA is TGTGCCAGCAGCTTGCAGGGGGCGGCCGGGGAGCTGTTTTTT. Combining the CDR3 with reference TRBV5-5 and TRBJ2-2 gives the whole variable domain DAGVTQSPTHLIKTRGQQVTLRCSPISGHKSVSWYQQVLGQGPQFIFQYYEKEERGRGNFPDRFSARQFPNYSSELNVNALLLGDSALYLCASSLQGAAGELFFGEGSRLTVL.

In regard to this clone: The same CDR3 also results from other DNA sequences found in this sample. The chain employs TRBV27 and TRBJ2-6, with D unclear. Germline V gene lookup returns CDR1 MNHEY and CDR2 SMNVEV (reference sequence). The CDR3 runs to 14 residues. Trimming pared 2 bases from V and 0 bases from J, leaving 2 bases between. CDR3 nucleotide sequence: TGTGCCAGCAGTTTACTCTCTGGGGCCAACGTCCTGACTTTC. Translation gives CASSLLSGANVLTF. Looking up the rest from reference TRBV27 and TRBJ2-6 gives the full variable domain: EAQVTQNPRYLITVTGKKLTVTCSQNMNHEYMSWYRQDPGLGLRQIYYSMNVEVTDKGDVPEGYKVSRKEKRNFPLILESPSPNQTSLYFCASSLLSGANVLTFGAGSRLTVL.

The chain links TRBV6-1 to TRBJ2-1; 8 positions match TRBD1. The CDR3 contains 15 residues. Germline V gene sequence: CDR1 MNHNS, CDR2 SASEGT. Trimming cost V 6 bases and J 3 bases; bases outside gene matches: 7. CDR3 nucleotide sequence: TGTGCCAGCAGCCCTCCGGGACAGGACTACAATGAGCAGTTCTTC. Translation gives CASSPPGQDYNEQFF.

The V gene is TRBV30, the J gene TRBJ2-3; 9 nucleotides match TRBD2. Germline loops: CDR1 GTSNPN, CDR2 SVGIG (reference sequence). This CDR3 region has 17 residues. V lost 0 bases, J lost 3 bases, and 10 bases stayed unmatched. The DNA for the CDR3 is TGTGCCTGGAGTGTCGCGGGGGGGATTGCTGTGACAGATACGCAGTATTTT. Encoded protein: CAWSVAGGIAVTDTQYF.

The chain's CDR3 is CASRRMSGLQETQYF. The CDR3 region has the DNA TGTGCCAGCAGACGGATGTCGGGGCTTCAAGAGACCCAGTACTTC. The V call is TRBV5-8, the J call TRBJ2-5, with D perhaps given as TRBD1 or TRBD2 (5 bases each). Germline CDR1 is SGHTS and CDR2 is YDEGEE. V lost 5 bases and J 2 bases, leaving 16 bases between the germline ends. CDR3 length: 15 residues.

In regard to this clone: One end of the junction does not line up with germline, which may come from a read error. The chain joins TRBV7-7 to TRBJ2-1; D gene uncertain. There are 15 residues in the CDR3. Germline V gene sequence: CDR1 SSHAT, CDR2 FNYEAQ (reference sequence). The CDR3: CASSLALHSYNEQFF. The DNA of the CDR3 is TGTGCTAGCAGCTTAGCCCTCCACTCCTACAATGAGCAGTTCTTC.

This rearrangement joins TRBV18 to TRBJ1-3, with 9 bases identical to TRBD1. The CDR3 extends over 15 amino acids. The V gene end was trimmed by 5 bases and the J gene end by 0 bases; junction bases not matched to a gene: 2. The V gene's germline CDR1 is KGHSH and CDR2 LQKENI. The CDR3 spells CASSGQGSSGNTIYF. CDR3 DNA: TGTGCCAGCTCAGGACAGGGGAGCTCTGGAAACACCATATATTTT.

This rearrangement joins TRBV6-5 to TRBJ1-1, with D unclear. The germline gives CDR1 MNHEY, CDR2 SVGAGI. The CDR3 spans 15 residues. V was pared by 6 bases and J by 3 bases, with 17 bases between. In DNA form, the CDR3 reads TGTGCCAGCAGGGCTACGGGGAGGAGGGACACTGAAGCTTTCTTT. It encodes CASRATGRRDTEAFF.

The chain recombines TRBV5-1 with TRBJ1-1, with no clear D. The CDR3 loop spans 16 amino acids. Germline V CDR1 and CDR2: SGHRS, YFSETQ. V lost 7 bases and J 0 bases, leaving 19 bases between the germline ends. The chain's CDR3 is CASGRGSSIMNTEAFF. CDR3 coding DNA: TGCGCCAGCGGTCGGGGTAGCTCGATCATGAACACTGAAGCTTTCTTT.

The chain uses TRBV5-1 and TRBJ2-3; perhaps TRBD1 as D (6 bases). CDR3 length equals 18 residues. Trimming took off 0 bases at V and 3 bases at J, with 20 bases between the two ends. The germline V gene encodes CDR1 SGHRS and CDR2 YFSETQ. The CDR3 DNA sequence: TGCGCCAGCAGCTTGGCGGCAGGGGTTACGTATATTACAGATACGCAGTATTTT. This codes for CASSLAAGVTYITDTQYF. The full variable domain, rest sourced from reference TRBV5-1 and TRBJ2-3, is KAGVTQTPRYLIKTRGQQVTLSCSPISGHRSVSWYQQTPGQGLQFLFEYFSETQRNKGNFPGRFSGRQFSNSRSEMNVSTLELGDSALYLCASSLAAGVTYITDTQYFGPGTRLTVL.

The chain couples TRBV2 to TRBJ2-1; D may be TRBD1 (6 bases). CDR3 length: 14 residues. Trimming took 7 bases from V and 5 from J, leaving 15 bases between them. CDR1 is SNHLY, CDR2 FYNNEI, per germline. The CDR3: CASMEWGRNNEQFF. CDR3 DNA: TGTGCCAGCATGGAGTGGGGGCGGAACAATGAGCAGTTCTTC. Full variable domain (outside the CDR3, taken from reference TRBV2 and TRBJ2-1): EPEVTQTPSHQVTQMGQEVILRCVPISNHLYFYWYRQILGQKVEFLVSFYNNEISEKSEIFDDQFSVERPDGSNFTLKIRSTKLEDSAMYFCASMEWGRNNEQFFGPGTRLTVL.

The DNA for the CDR3 is TGTGCCAGCAGTTATCGAGGGGCTAACTATGGCTACACCTTC. Translating gives CASSYRGANYGYTF. The rearrangement links TRBV6-6 to TRBJ1-2; weak D call: TRBD1 (5 bases). Germline V CDR1 and CDR2: MNHNY, SVGAGI (reference sequence). This CDR3 has 14 residues. V shed 3 bases and J shed 0 bases, with 8 bases lying between them.

V usage is TRBV4-2 and J usage is TRBJ2-1; D ambiguous. Trimming removed 0 bases at V and 9 bases at J, with 15 bases between. Looked up from germline, CDR1 is LGHNA and CDR2 is YNFKEQ. The CDR3 is 15 amino acids. The CDR3 nucleotides read TGTGCCAGCAGCCAAGATTTCGTTGTCGGGTTTGAGCAGTTCTTC. As protein: CASSQDFVVGFEQFF.

The chain is built from TRBV5-1 and TRBJ2-3; 8 nucleotides match TRBD2. The CDR3 runs 16 residues. V shed 6 bases, J shed 6 bases, and the junction held 15 bases outside the gene matches. Germline V gives CDR1 SGHRS, CDR2 YFSETQ. In DNA form, the CDR3 reads TGCGCCAGCACCCCCCTAACGGGGGGGGGTACGGATACGCAGTATTTT. It codes for CASTPLTGGGTDTQYF. Full variable domain (rest looked up from reference TRBV5-1 and TRBJ2-3): KAGVTQTPRYLIKTRGQQVTLSCSPISGHRSVSWYQQTPGQGLQFLFEYFSETQRNKGNFPGRFSGRQFSNSRSEMNVSTLELGDSALYLCASTPLTGGGTDTQYFGPGTRLTVL.

This chain links TRBV6-1 with TRBJ1-2, with D perhaps matching TRBD1 (5 bases). Deletions cut 1 base from V and 6 bases from J, with 18 bases between. CDR1 and CDR2 (germline): MNHNS, SASEGT. The CDR3 has 16 amino acids. In nucleotides, the CDR3 is TGTGCCAGCAGTGAAGTGGGAAGGTCCGGGGACCATGGCTACACCTTC. Its protein product is CASSEVGRSGDHGYTF.

The V gene is TRBV6-1, the J gene TRBJ1-1; D uncertain. The CDR3 consists of 14 residues. Deletions cut 7 bases from V and 4 bases from J, with 16 bases between. The germline gives CDR1 MNHNS, CDR2 SASEGT. CDR3 nucleotide sequence: TGTGCCAGCACCATTGGAGGTTGGGCCACTGAAGCTTTCTTT. It yields the protein CASTIGGWATEAFF.

This clone has a single count. The chain links TRBV9 to TRBJ2-7, with D tentatively TRBD1 or TRBD2 (6 bases each). In germline, CDR1 is SGDLS, CDR2 YYNGEE. V lost 0 bases and J 4 bases, leaving 14 bases between the germline ends. The CDR3 is 15 amino acids. Here the CDR3 reads CASSVAYGGPYEQYF. Here the CDR3 DNA reads TGTGCCAGCAGCGTAGCTTATGGGGGGCCGTACGAGCAGTACTTC.

The rearrangement links TRBV27 to TRBJ1-3; D perhaps matches TRBD1 (6 bases). V lost 4 bases, J lost 1 base, and 14 bases lay in between. The CDR3 is 16 residues long. The germline gives CDR1 MNHEY, CDR2 SMNVEV (reference sequence). This CDR3 reads CASSSHRVGSGNTIYF. The CDR3 bases are TGTGCCAGCAGTTCCCACAGGGTTGGTTCTGGAAACACCATATATTTT.

This chain connects TRBV6-5 to TRBJ2-1, with 9 bases identical to TRBD2. Germline V CDR1 and CDR2: MNHEY, SVGAGI. Trimming at V came to 0 bases and at J to 7 bases, leaving 7 bases not matched to a gene. This CDR3 is built from 16 residues. CDR3 DNA sequence: TGTGCCAGCAGTTACTCGAGACTAGCGGTAGATAATGAGCAGTTCTTC. This codes for CASSYSRLAVDNEQFF.

The chain carries TRBV14 and TRBJ2-1; D might be TRBD2 (5 bases). Germline V gives CDR1 SGHDN, CDR2 FVKESK. The CDR3 has 15 residues. Trimming left V 4 bases short and J 4 bases short, with 14 bases between. Here the CDR3 reads CASSRGPLLYNEQFF. CDR3 bases: TGTGCCAGCAGCCGCGGGCCCCTCCTATACAATGAGCAGTTCTTC.

V usage is TRBV5-1 and J usage is TRBJ2-5, with TRBD1 identical over 9 bases. This CDR3 is built from 14 residues. Germline trimming cut 6 bases from V and 3 bases from J; bases unmatched to any gene: 6. Per the germline V gene, CDR1 is SGHRS and CDR2 is YFSETQ. CDR3 in amino acids: CASTTRDREETQYF. The CDR3 coding sequence is TGCGCCAGCACTACCCGGGACAGGGAAGAGACCCAGTACTTC.

The genes are TRBV4-1 and TRBJ2-1; 10 positions agree with TRBD2. The CDR3 has 15 amino acids. CDR1 is MGHRA and CDR2 is YSYEKL in the germline V gene. Trimming cost V 5 bases and J 1 base; bases outside gene matches: 2. The CDR3 DNA reads as TGCGCCAGCAGCACTAGCGGGAATTCCTACAATGAGCAGTTCTTC. Protein product: CASSTSGNSYNEQFF.

This sequence joins TRBV5-1 and TRBJ2-7; 7 positions agree with TRBD1. CDR3 size: 13 residues. V lost 4 bases and J lost 5; bases outside the gene matches: 6. Germline values: CDR1 SGHRS, CDR2 YFSETQ. DNA of the CDR3: TGCGCCAGCAGCCGCCTCACAGGGGACGAGCAGTACTTC. Its protein is CASSRLTGDEQYF.